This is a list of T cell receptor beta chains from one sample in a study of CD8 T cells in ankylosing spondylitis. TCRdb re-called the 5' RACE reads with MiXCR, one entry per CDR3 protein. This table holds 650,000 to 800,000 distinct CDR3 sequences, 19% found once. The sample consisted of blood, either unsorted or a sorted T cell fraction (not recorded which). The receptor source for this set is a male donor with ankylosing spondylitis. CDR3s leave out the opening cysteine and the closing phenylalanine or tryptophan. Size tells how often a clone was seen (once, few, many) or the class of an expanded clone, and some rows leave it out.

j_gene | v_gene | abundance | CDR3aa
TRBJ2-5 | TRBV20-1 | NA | SANGLAGSQETQY
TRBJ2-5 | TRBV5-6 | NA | ASSPTEAQY
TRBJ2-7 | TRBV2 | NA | ASSERPFSSGSSYEQY
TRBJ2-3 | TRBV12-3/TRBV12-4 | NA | ASSTGTQDTQY
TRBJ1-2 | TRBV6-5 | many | ASSYSTGDGYT
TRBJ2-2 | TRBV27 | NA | ASSYSHRDTGELF
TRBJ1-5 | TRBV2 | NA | ASSRVNQPQH
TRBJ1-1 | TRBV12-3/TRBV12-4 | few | ASSLRGKDTEAF
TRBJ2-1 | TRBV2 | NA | ASSGPGGGTNEQF
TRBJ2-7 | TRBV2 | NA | ASSVGEGRLSSYEQY
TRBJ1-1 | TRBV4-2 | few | ASSQEGWSHTS
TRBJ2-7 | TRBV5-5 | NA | ASSLGLAGAPSSYEQY
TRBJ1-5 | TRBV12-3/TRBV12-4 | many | ASSLSGVGGQPQH
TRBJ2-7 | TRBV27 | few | ASSPRTSGFPYEQY
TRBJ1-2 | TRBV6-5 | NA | ASSYSNGARGHGYT
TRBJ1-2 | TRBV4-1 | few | ASSQEGRDGYT
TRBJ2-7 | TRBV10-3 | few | AIYRQGADEQY
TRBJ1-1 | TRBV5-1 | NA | ASSPQLTGTEAF
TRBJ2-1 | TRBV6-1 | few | ASSEGGGQEYNEQF
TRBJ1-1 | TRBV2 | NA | ASSPGQGRLAF